The 8 T cell receptor beta chains listed next were all sequenced from one sample in a study of blood T cell repertoires in COVID-19. Some clones are missing from TCRdb's copy, which holds only in-frame ones; the method was immunoSEQ multiplex PCR. This table has 150,000 to 200,000 clones, around 80% appearing once. Sequencing was carried out using peripheral blood. All receptors come from a woman in her 70s with COVID-19, enrolled during active disease.

This clone turned up a few times. This chain uses TRBV27 with TRBJ1-2; a possible D gene is TRBD1 (6 bases). Germline V gives CDR1 MNHEY, CDR2 SMNVEV (reference sequence). V lost 6 bases and J 8 bases, leaving 13 bases between the germline ends. The CDR3 is 12 amino acids. The CDR3 nucleotides read TGTGCCAGCAGAGAACCGCAGGGGGGCTACACCTTC. Translated, it gives CASREPQGGYTF.

The genes are TRBV28 and TRBJ2-5; TRBD1 aligns across 10 bases. The junction had 7 bases not matched to a gene; V was cut back by 10 bases and J by 2 bases. Per germline, CDR1 MDHEN and CDR2 SYDVKM. This CDR3 region has 14 residues. The DNA for the CDR3 is TGTGCCACCCGGACAGGGGGTAATCAAGAGACCCAGTACTTC. Amino acid sequence: CATRTGGNQETQYF.

The chain is built from TRBV7-9 and TRBJ2-1, with D unclear. This CDR3 comprises 13 residues. V was pared by 1 base and J by 4 bases, with 5 bases between. CDR1 and CDR2 from the germline V gene are SEHNR and FQNEAQ (reference sequence). This CDR3 is CASSLGTYNEQFF. The CDR3 nucleotides are TGTGCCAGCAGCTTAGGCACATACAATGAGCAGTTCTTC.

V usage is TRBV7-9 and J usage is TRBJ1-2; D might be TRBD1 (6 bases). Trimming cost V 5 bases and J 1 base, with 14 bases left between them. This CDR3 spans 15 amino acids. CDR1 SEHNR and CDR2 FQNEAQ come from the germline V gene (reference sequence). CDR3 amino acids: CASSGGDRFNYGYTF. DNA for the CDR3: TGTGCCAGCAGCGGGGGCGACCGCTTTAACTATGGCTACACCTTC.

The chain employs TRBV12-3 or TRBV12-4 and TRBJ1-5; the D is unclear. The germline V and J ends were trimmed by 6 bases and 10 bases, with 10 bases remaining between them. The CDR3 length is 11 residues. DNA of the CDR3: TGTGCCAGCAGCCTCACGAGTCCCCAGCATTTT. Translated, it gives CASSLTSPQHF.

This clone was counted once. The chain is built from TRBV5-5 and TRBJ2-2; D call uncertain. The CDR3 is 17 residues long. CDR1 and CDR2 (germline): SGHKS, YYEKEE (reference sequence). V was shortened by 1 base and J by 6 bases, with 19 bases between the two germline ends. The CDR3 sequence is CASSLSITVVPAGELFF. The CDR3 DNA follows: TGTGCCAGCAGCTTGTCGATTACAGTCGTCCCGGCCGGGGAGCTGTTTTTT.

The CDR3 sequence is CASSRDRGWSEKLFF. The CDR3 bases are TGTGCCAGCAGTAGGGACAGGGGGTGGAGTGAAAAACTGTTTTTT. V gene TRBV2 combines with J gene TRBJ1-4; 11 bases agree with TRBD1. The CDR3 runs 15 residues. Germline loops: CDR1 SNHLY, CDR2 FYNNEI. V trimming: 5 bases; J trimming: 7 bases; junction bases outside the gene matches: 6. The full variable domain, completed using reference TRBV2 and TRBJ1-4, is EPEVTQTPSHQVTQMGQEVILRCVPISNHLYFYWYRQILGQKVEFLVSFYNNEISEKSEIFDDQFSVERPDGSNFTLKIRSTKLEDSAMYFCASSRDRGWSEKLFFGSGTQLSVL.

V is TRBV19 and J is TRBJ1-1; D unresolved. V lost 10 bases, J lost 1 base, and 10 bases lay in between. The CDR3 covers 12 residues. CDR1 and CDR2 (germline): LNHDA, SQIVND (reference sequence). The CDR3, as DNA: TGTGCCACGGTTCGCGGGAACACTGAAGCTTTCTTT. It yields the protein CATVRGNTEAFF.